The T cell receptor beta chain described here comes from a study of OX40 agonist ivuxolimab in advanced cancers. Study outcomes and limitations: More expanded clones were found, on average, in CD8+ than in CD4+ T cells.

Sequenced by immunoSEQ multiplex PCR; TCRdb stores in-frame clones only, minus some. The sample includes 100,000 to 150,000 clones, around nine tenths seen only once; the top ten take around 0.99%. This clone was recorded only once. Its antigen remains unidentified. This CDR3 has 15 residues. Germline assignment: CDR1 MGHRA and CDR2 YSYEKL. Trimming took off 0 bases at V and 1 base at J, with 10 bases between the two ends. This chain joins TRBV4-1 and TRBJ2-7; D is perhaps TRBD1 (5 bases). The receptor comes from an adult with an advanced solid tumor such as melanoma, head and neck, liver or kidney cancer. Sample: CD4+ or CD8+ T cells sorted from blood, taken in a trial of the OX40 agonist ivuxolimab. The CDR3 nucleotides read TGCGCCAGCAGCCAAGATGAGACAGTTTCCTACGAGCAGTACTTC. This sequence encodes CASSQDETVSYEQYF.